This T cell receptor beta chain was found in a study of blood T cell repertoires in COVID-19. Study context: COVID-19 samples from acute and convalescent phases originated in the United States, Italy and Spain. In each case, the material was cDNA or gDNA derived from T cells, B-cell-depleted T cells, or PBMCs.

V gave up 4 bases and J gave up 4 bases; unmatched junction bases: 10. From germline, CDR1 is KGHSH and CDR2 LQKENI. The CDR3 covers 15 residues. Original methodology: Scientists estimated how many nucleated cells there were by amplifying reference gene primers. TCRdb's copy holds only in-frame clones and misses some; the assay was immunoSEQ multiplex PCR. V and J calls and clone size are copied from that table; D and trimming were computed from the DNA. The sample contains 270,000 or so clones, approximately 88% of which appear only once. The origin of this receptor is a middle-aged woman who had recovered from COVID-19. The chain employs TRBV18 and TRBJ2-7, with 7 bases aligning to TRBD2. Sample: peripheral blood. CDR3 sequence: CASSQGQGGWYEQYF. As DNA, the CDR3 is TGTGCCAGCTCACAAGGCCAGGGAGGGTGGTACGAGCAGTACTTC.